Detailed here is one T cell receptor beta chain. This specimen belongs to a study of Ad26.COV2.S vaccination and SARS-CoV-2 variants. The treatment denotes: some 20 received Ad26.COV2.S at low or high dose, single or two shots; five or six received placebo; per-sample allocation not given. The samples date from day 63 after the first vaccine or placebo injection. Spike of the Wuhan-strain SARS-CoV-2 was expressed by an Ad26 vector, which formed the vaccine. Unmatched junction bases numbered 5, after V lost 5 bases and J lost 5 bases. CDR1 LNHDA and CDR2 SQIVND come from the germline V gene (reference sequence). CDR3 length: 14 amino acids. Produced via immunoSEQ multiplex PCR; TCRdb's table is partial and in-frame only. Of approximately 360,000 clones detected, about 80% appear once; the ten largest clones hold 7% to 9.5%.

This receptor was identified in a person aged 18-60 years who received the Ad26.COV2.S COVID-19 vaccine or a placebo. The sequenced sample was peripheral blood, obtained in a trial of Ad26.COV2.S vaccine versus placebo. This chain joins TRBV19 and TRBJ2-5, with 10 nucleotides matching TRBD1. CDR3 sequence: CASSGTGAWETQYF. The CDR3 DNA reads as TGTGCCAGTAGTGGGACAGGGGCGTGGGAGACCCAGTACTTC.